This T cell receptor (beta chain) originates from a study of blood T cell repertoires in COVID-19. About the study: From the United States, Italy and Spain came samples of acute and convalescent COVID-19. In each case, the material was cDNA or gDNA derived from T cells, B-cell-depleted T cells, or PBMCs.

The length of the CDR3 is 13 residues. Deletions cut 1 base from V and 4 bases from J, with 7 bases between. Germline assignment: CDR1 GTSNPN and CDR2 SVGIG (reference sequence). Original processing methods: By means of reference gene primer amplification, nucleated cell counts were estimated. Sequencing was performed with immunoSEQ multiplex PCR; in TCRdb, only in-frame clones are kept and a portion is missing. V and J calls and clone size are copied from that table; D and trimming were computed from the DNA. Of roughly 220,000 clones listed, 65% to 85% are singletons. This clone has a single count. The chain couples TRBV30 to TRBJ1-4; D is possibly TRBD1 (6 bases). Input material: peripheral blood. The receptor's source is a woman aged 55 to 70 with acute or convalescent COVID-19. As DNA, the CDR3 is TGTGCCTGGAGTGACAGGGATAATGAAAAACTGTTTTTT. Translating it yields CAWSDRDNEKLFF.